The clone carrying this T cell receptor beta chain showed up just a few times. The antigen is unknown. Naive, central memory, regulatory and stem cell-like memory cells within the CD4+ compartment were sorted using CD45RO/CCR7/CD25/CD127/CD95/CD27. Over 95% purity was reached by all sorted populations. The data stem from a study of beta chain features in type 1 diabetes. Overall study results and limits: In all four CD4+ subsets, TCRB CDR3 length was significantly, moderately reduced in type 1 diabetes. Whether TCRB rearrangement is influenced by HLA type was left unresolved in this analysis. Across patients, naive, central memory and Treg TCRB repertoires exhibited apparently greater similarity than was observed across healthy donors.

Trimming shortened V by 8 bases and J by 8 bases, and 16 bases separated the two germline ends. Germline V lookup: CDR1 SGHTA, CDR2 FQGNSA. The CDR3 is 13 amino acids. Isolated RNA was reverse transcribed in full, so expressed TCRB transcripts were sequenced. Sequencing was performed with immunoSEQ multiplex PCR; in TCRdb, only in-frame clones are kept and a portion is missing. Of more than 250,000 clones listed, roughly 13% are singletons. V and J are TRBV7-2 and TRBJ2-4; maybe TRBD1 (5 bases). The TCR was taken from a man younger than 45 with type 1 diabetes. Sequenced sample: naive CD4+ T cells from blood. The DNA for the CDR3 is TGTGCCAGCCAATTCCAGGGAACGGACATTCAGTACTTC. Its protein product is CASQFQGTDIQYF. Supplemented by reference TRBV7-2 and TRBJ2-4, the full variable domain reads GAGVSQSPSNKVTEKGKDVELRCDPISGHTALYWYRQSLGQGLEFLIYFQGNSAPDKSGLPSDRFSAERTGGSVSTLTIQRTQQEDSAVYLCASQFQGTDIQYFGAGTRLSVL.